Each of the 29 T cell receptor beta chains below was sequenced from the same sample in a study of CD8+ T cells in alopecia areata. Sequencing relied on a cDNA template that was reverse transcribed from extracted RNA. Generated by immunoSEQ multiplex PCR, the TCRdb table keeps only in-frame clones and is missing some. The profile shows about 200,000 clones, 50% to 65% of them singletons. The starting material was CD4+ T cells sorted from blood, obtained at week 0. The receptors come from a human donor with alopecia areata.

This clone was seen a few times. This sequence joins TRBV5-1 and TRBJ2-2, with D perhaps TRBD1 (6 bases). V was trimmed by 4 bases and J by 3 bases, leaving 16 bases between them. CDR3 length: 16 residues. Germline V CDR1 and CDR2: SGHRS, YFSETQ. CDR3 in DNA: TGCGCCAGCAGCCCAGGGGCGTTTTCTGACACCGGGGAGCTGTTTTTT. This translates into CASSPGAFSDTGELFF.

This clone was counted a few times. This chain joins TRBV29-1 and TRBJ2-7; no clear D. The CDR3 contains 14 residues. V lost 7 bases, J lost 2 bases, and 18 bases lay in between. The germline V gene encodes CDR1 SQVTM and CDR2 ANQGSEA. The CDR3 region has the DNA TGCAGCGCAGCAGGAGATCGAATCACCTACGAGCAGTACTTC. Translating gives CSAAGDRITYEQYF.

The CDR3 spells CASSVGELVGTQYF. CDR3 DNA sequence: TGTGCCAGCAGCGTAGGTGAGCTGGTGGGGACCCAGTACTTC. This chain connects TRBV9 to TRBJ2-5; no definite D call. CDR3 length equals 14 residues. V lost 0 bases, J lost 7 bases, and 13 bases lay in between. Per the germline V gene, CDR1 is SGDLS and CDR2 is YYNGEE. The whole variable domain, filled in from reference TRBV9 and TRBJ2-5, reads DSGVTQTPKHLITATGQRVTLRCSPRSGDLSVYWYQQSLDQGLQFLIQYYNGEERAKGNILERFSAQQFPDLHSELNLSSLELGDSALYFCASSVGELVGTQYFGPGTRLLVL.

The chain combines TRBV7-3 with TRBJ2-1, with D perhaps matching TRBD1 (6 bases). Germline V gene data show CDR1 as SGHTA and CDR2 as FQGTGA. This CDR3 is 14 amino acids long. V lost 4 bases, J lost 6 bases, and 13 bases lay in between. CDR3 nucleotides: TGTGCCAGCAGCTACTCCGGGACATCCAATGAGCAGTTCTTC. This codes for CASSYSGTSNEQFF.

This chain joins TRBV7-3 and TRBJ2-1, with 10 bases fitting TRBD2. CDR3 length equals 15 residues. CDR1 and CDR2 from the germline V gene are SGHTA and FQGTGA. J was trimmed by 7 bases and V by 5 bases; bases with no gene match: 8. The DNA for the CDR3 is TGTGCCAGCAGCCAGCGGGGGGGCCAGCGGAATGAGCAGTTCTTC. Translated, it gives CASSQRGGQRNEQFF.

The chain combines TRBV29-1 with TRBJ1-2; no definite D call. The V end was cut by 7 bases, the J end by 12 bases, with 18 bases between. Germline V gene lookup returns CDR1 SQVTM and CDR2 ANQGSEA. The CDR3 runs to 11 residues. CDR3 nucleotides: TGCAGCGCCGAGACCCTTTGGGCTAACACCTTC. The encoded protein is CSAETLWANTF.

The V and J genes are TRBV5-1 and TRBJ2-7; TRBD2 matches at 12 bases. In germline, CDR1 is SGHRS, CDR2 YFSETQ. V dropped 0 bases and J dropped 2; count of bases not matched to a gene: 6. The CDR3 is made up of 17 amino acids. The CDR3 protein is CASSLVPTSGGPYEQYF. The CDR3 region has the DNA TGCGCCAGCAGCTTGGTGCCGACTAGCGGGGGACCCTACGAGCAGTACTTC.

J is TRBJ2-2 and V is TRBV7-6, with no clear D. Trimming removed 6 bases at V and 5 bases at J, with 13 bases between. Germline lookup yields CDR1 SGHVS and CDR2 FNYEAQ. The CDR3 length is 14 residues. CDR3 residues: CASRPIALTGELFF. Written as DNA, the CDR3 is TGTGCCAGCAGACCCATCGCCCTGACCGGGGAGCTGTTTTTT.

This chain uses TRBV4-2 with TRBJ1-2; no definite D call. V was trimmed by 2 bases and J by 2 bases, leaving 9 bases between them. The germline CDR1 and CDR2 sequences are LGHNA and YNFKEQ. The CDR3 runs 14 residues. CDR3: CASSQFGGNYGYTF. The CDR3 DNA is TGTGCCAGCAGCCAATTCGGAGGGAACTATGGCTACACCTTC.

This clone showed up just a few times. The genes are TRBV10-3 and TRBJ1-5, with D possibly being TRBD1 (5 bases). The CDR3 extends over 14 amino acids. The V end lost 3 bases, the J end lost 5 bases, and 11 bases lay between the germline ends. From germline, CDR1 is ENHRY and CDR2 SYGVKD. The CDR3 region is CAISENRDHQPQHF. The CDR3 coding sequence is TGTGCCATCAGTGAAAACCGGGACCATCAGCCCCAGCATTTT.

The table lists this clone with a few counts. The rearrangement joins TRBV7-6 to TRBJ2-7, with TRBD2 matching 12 bases. The CDR3 extends over 16 amino acids. CDR1 is SGHVS, CDR2 FNYEAQ, per germline. The junction had 5 bases not matched to a gene; V was cut back by 5 bases and J by 0 bases. CDR3 coding DNA: TGTGCCAGCAGCCCCCGACTAGCGGGGGACTCCTACGAGCAGTACTTC. It is translated as CASSPRLAGDSYEQYF. Based on the CDR3 plus reference TRBV7-6 and TRBJ2-7, the full variable domain is GAGVSQSPRYKVTKRGQDVALRCDPISGHVSLYWYRQALGQGPEFLTYFNYEAQQDKSGLPNDRFSAERPEGSISTLTIQRTEQRDSAMYRCASSPRLAGDSYEQYFGPGTRLTVT.

In its sample, this clone was seen a few times. The chain carries TRBV29-1 and TRBJ1-5, with a weak D call TRBD1 (6 bases). The length of the CDR3 is 14 residues. The V and J ends lost 6 bases and 5 bases respectively, with 17 bases between them. Germline V gives CDR1 SQVTM, CDR2 ANQGSEA. The CDR3 loop is CSVGSRQADQPQHF. CDR3 nucleotide sequence: TGCAGCGTCGGCTCTCGACAGGCAGATCAGCCCCAGCATTTT.

This clone has only a few counts. The V gene is TRBV2, the J gene TRBJ2-1; the match to TRBD2 covers 13 bases. The CDR3 sequence is 15 residues long. Germline V gene lookup returns CDR1 SNHLY and CDR2 FYNNEI. V was clipped by 8 bases and J by 5 bases; unmatched bases: 6. In DNA form, the CDR3 reads TGTGCCAGCGGGACTAGCGGGGTGGGCGACAATGAGCAGTTCTTC. Translated: CASGTSGVGDNEQFF.

The chain uses TRBV30 and TRBJ1-1; unclear D gene. CDR1 and CDR2 from the germline V gene are GTSNPN and SVGIG (reference sequence). CDR3 length equals 13 residues. V was pared by 3 bases and J by 0 bases, with 8 bases between. The CDR3 loop is CAWRKGMNTEAFF. The DNA for the CDR3 is TGTGCCTGGAGAAAGGGCATGAACACTGAAGCTTTCTTT.

Regarding this clone: At the DNA level, this CDR3 is encoded by other sequences in the same sample as well. V is TRBV5-1 and J is TRBJ2-7, with D possibly called TRBD1 or TRBD2 (5 bases each). V was shortened by 7 bases and J by 0 bases, with 14 bases between the two germline ends. CDR3 length: 14 residues. Germline-derived CDR1 and CDR2 are SGHRS and YFSETQ. CDR3 DNA sequence: TGCGCCAGCTCCCTACCAGGGAGCTCCTACGAGCAGTACTTC. This encodes CASSLPGSSYEQYF.

There are a few counts of this clone. V gene TRBV25-1 combines with J gene TRBJ2-3; no firm D call. V was shortened by 1 base and J by 7 bases, with 9 bases between the two germline ends. The length of the CDR3 is 13 residues. The germline V gene encodes CDR1 MGHDK and CDR2 SYGVNS. Here the CDR3 DNA reads TGTGCCAGCAGTGAATCCCCTACTAATACGCAGTATTTT. It yields the protein CASSESPTNTQYF.

V is TRBV9 and J is TRBJ1-3; the D gene is possibly TRBD1 (5 bases). Trimming left V 0 bases short and J 4 bases short, with 11 bases between. Per the germline V gene, CDR1 is SGDLS and CDR2 is YYNGEE. CDR3 size: 15 residues. This CDR3 reads CASSVGAGSGNTIYF. In nucleotides, the CDR3 is TGTGCCAGCAGCGTAGGAGCAGGGTCCGGAAACACCATATATTTT.

The chain is built from TRBV4-1 and TRBJ2-3, with D uncertain. Trimming took 1 base from V and 2 from J, leaving 13 bases between them. Germline V gene data show CDR1 as MGHRA and CDR2 as YSYEKL. This CDR3 is 16 amino acids long. The chain's CDR3 is CASSQGRVEFTDTQYF. CDR3 bases: TGCGCCAGCAGCCAAGGTCGGGTAGAGTTCACAGATACGCAGTATTTT.

The gene calls are TRBV7-9 and TRBJ1-2, with 8 bases matching TRBD1. Germline V gene sequence: CDR1 SEHNR, CDR2 FQNEAQ (reference sequence). V lost 3 bases to trimming and J lost 6 bases; unmatched junction nucleotides: 0. This CDR3 is built from 12 residues. The CDR3 protein is CASSLDRDGYTF. For the CDR3, the DNA is TGTGCCAGCAGCTTGGACAGGGATGGCTACACCTTC. The full variable domain, its missing parts supplied by reference TRBV7-9 and TRBJ1-2, is DTGVSQNPRHKITKRGQNVTFRCDPISEHNRLYWYRQTLGQGPEFLTYFQNEAQLEKSRLLSDRFSAERPKGSFSTLEIQRTEQGDSAMYLCASSLDRDGYTFGSGTRLTVV.

This rearrangement joins TRBV29-1 to TRBJ1-1; D is uncertain. The CDR3 totals 14 residues. From germline, CDR1 is SQVTM and CDR2 ANQGSEA. The V and J ends lost 2 bases and 1 base respectively, with 11 bases between them. CDR3 DNA sequence: TGCAGCGTTGAAAGGGAGTGGCAGAACACTGAAGCTTTCTTT. This encodes CSVEREWQNTEAFF.

The rearrangement links TRBV29-1 to TRBJ1-1, with 9 nucleotides matching TRBD1. In germline, CDR1 is SQVTM, CDR2 ANQGSEA. The CDR3 is 12 residues long. V lost 5 bases and J lost 7; bases outside the gene matches: 5. CDR3 loop: CSVSTGGGEAFF. CDR3 bases: TGCAGCGTTTCTACAGGGGGCGGTGAAGCTTTCTTT.

The genes are TRBV15 and TRBJ1-1, with D unresolved. V lost 5 bases to trimming and J lost 0 bases, with 16 bases between them. The germline gives CDR1 LNHNV, CDR2 YYDKDF (reference sequence). The CDR3 has 16 amino acids. CDR3 sequence reads: CATSGEEYSMNTEAFF. As DNA, the CDR3 is TGTGCCACCAGCGGGGAGGAGTATAGCATGAACACTGAAGCTTTCTTT.

Only a few counts were recorded for this clone. The chain uses TRBV2 and TRBJ1-1, with TRBD1 as a possible D gene (6 bases). The CDR3 has 14 residues. Between the trimmed V and J ends, which lost 5 bases and 1 base, there was a span of 11 bases. Germline V gene lookup returns CDR1 SNHLY and CDR2 FYNNEI. The CDR3 DNA sequence: TGTGCCAGCAGTTTGAGGGGGGAGAACACTGAAGCTTTCTTT. Its protein product is CASSLRGENTEAFF.

This clone occurred once. The chain combines TRBV5-1 with TRBJ1-1, with 9 bases aligning to TRBD1. The CDR3 runs 14 residues. The V gene end was trimmed by 1 base and the J gene end by 11 bases; junction bases not matched to a gene: 9. In germline, CDR1 is SGHRS, CDR2 YFSETQ. As DNA, the CDR3 is TGCGCCAGCAGCTTGACAGGGGGCTTGGTGGATGCTTTCTTT. Protein sequence: CASSLTGGLVDAFF.

This clone showed up just a few times. The CDR3, as DNA: TGTGCCAGCACCACGACCTATAGCAATCAGCCCCAGCATTTT. Amino acids: CASTTTYSNQPQHF. This chain joins TRBV2 and TRBJ1-5, with D unresolved. V lost 7 bases, J lost 0 bases, and 10 bases lay in between. Looked up from germline, CDR1 is SNHLY and CDR2 is FYNNEI. The CDR3 has 14 residues.

The V gene is TRBV6-1, the J gene TRBJ1-5; the D gene is possibly TRBD1 (6 bases). Deletions cut 6 bases from V and 0 bases from J, with 9 bases between. CDR3 length equals 14 residues. Germline CDR1 MNHNS, CDR2 SASEGT. The CDR3 is CASSGQYSNQPQHF. The CDR3 bases are TGTGCCAGCAGCGGACAGTATAGCAATCAGCCCCAGCATTTT.

This clone was seen more than once but under ten times. V usage is TRBV14 and J usage is TRBJ2-3; no reliable D call. Germline lookup yields CDR1 SGHDN and CDR2 FVKESK. This CDR3 region has 14 residues. Trimming removed 0 bases from V and 9 bases from J, with 13 bases in between. CDR3 DNA: TGTGCCAGCAGCCAAGATGCGTCTGCCGAGACGCAGTATTTT. Translating it yields CASSQDASAETQYF.

The chain carries TRBV7-9 and TRBJ2-7; TRBD2 is a possible D gene (5 bases). V was clipped by 4 bases and J by 6 bases, with 13 bases between them. Germline V CDR1 and CDR2: SEHNR, FQNEAQ (reference sequence). The length of the CDR3 is 13 residues. In DNA, the CDR3 is TGTGCCAGCAGCTCGCTGACGGGGTTCGAGCAGTACTTC. This sequence encodes CASSSLTGFEQYF.

The J gene is TRBJ2-1, the V gene TRBV4-1, with 8 nucleotides matching TRBD2. Germline values: CDR1 MGHRA, CDR2 YSYEKL. The CDR3 is made up of 17 amino acids. J lost 6 bases, V lost 8 bases, and 18 bases had no gene match. CDR3 protein: CASSTSLSGGPSNEQFF. The CDR3 DNA sequence: TGCGCCAGCTCAACCTCTCTATCGGGAGGGCCAAGCAATGAGCAGTTCTTC.